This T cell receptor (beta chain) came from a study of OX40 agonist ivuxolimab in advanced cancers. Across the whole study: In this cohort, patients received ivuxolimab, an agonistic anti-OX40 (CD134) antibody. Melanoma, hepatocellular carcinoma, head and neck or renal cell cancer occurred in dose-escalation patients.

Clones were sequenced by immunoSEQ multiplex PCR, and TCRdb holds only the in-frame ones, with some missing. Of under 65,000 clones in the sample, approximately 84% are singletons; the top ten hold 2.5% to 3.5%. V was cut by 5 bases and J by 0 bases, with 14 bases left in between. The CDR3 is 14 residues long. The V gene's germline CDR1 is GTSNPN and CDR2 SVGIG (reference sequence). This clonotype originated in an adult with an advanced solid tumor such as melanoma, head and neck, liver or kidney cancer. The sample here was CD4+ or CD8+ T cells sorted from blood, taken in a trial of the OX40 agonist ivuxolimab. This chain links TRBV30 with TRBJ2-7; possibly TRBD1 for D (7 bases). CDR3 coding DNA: TGTGCCTGGTCCCAGGGGGGCAGCTCCTACGAGCAGTACTTC. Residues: CAWSQGGSSYEQYF.